This T cell receptor beta chain appears in the sequencing data of a study of shared clonotypes between healthy human individuals. About the research overall: Samples came from a couple of female and a few male donors aged 18 to 49.

The repertoire was sequenced with immunoSEQ multiplex PCR; TCRdb's copy has only in-frame clones and lacks some. The table has under 2.5 million clones, roughly 92% seen once. In the case of this clone: Other DNA sequences in the sample encode the same CDR3.

CDR3 length equals 14 residues. Germline-derived CDR1 and CDR2 are SGHRS and YFSETQ. V was trimmed by 0 bases and J by 2 bases, leaving 7 bases between them. Sample: naive CD4+ T cells from PBMCs. Described subset: CD45RA+ positively selected. The clonotype comes from a man between 18 and 29 years old in good health. Some clones in this sample may be carry-over from other donors' samples. The rearrangement joins TRBV5-1 to TRBJ2-3; D gene uncertain. As DNA, the CDR3 is TGCGCCAGCAGCTTGGGGCAGAACACAGATACGCAGTATTTT. This sequence encodes CASSLGQNTDTQYF.